This T cell receptor beta chain was recorded in a study of blood T cells in healthy people across ages. Findings of the study overall: Unknown CMV status may confound age-related changes in expanded clones.

About this clonotype: Its specificity is not known.

Sample-barcoded 5' priming and a J-beta primer mix drove a second PCR of roughly 6 to 12 cycles. Samples each returned at least 2.5 million CDR3-containing paired-end reads. TCRdb re-called the 5' RACE reads with MiXCR, one entry per CDR3 protein. The sample records some 850,000 distinct CDR3 sequences, around a quarter being singletons. This sample also appeared in a second study, on T cells of mothers and their children. That paper adds: Donation involved a few healthy Caucasian mothers and the six children that they had. Second-PCR amplification with M1S added sample barcodes and 2-4 random nucleotides.

The source of this sequence is a boy aged 5-17 years in good health. The sequenced sample was blood.

For the CDR3, the DNA is TGCGCCAGCACCGACCGGGGGTACTACAATGAGCAGTTCTTC. This sequence encodes CASTDRGYYNEQFF. V usage is TRBV5-1 and J usage is TRBJ2-7; TRBD2 might be the D (6 bases). The J call may be faulty, since TRBJ2-1 better matches the DNA end. The length of the CDR3 is 14 residues. Germline V lookup: CDR1 SGHRS, CDR2 YFSETQ.